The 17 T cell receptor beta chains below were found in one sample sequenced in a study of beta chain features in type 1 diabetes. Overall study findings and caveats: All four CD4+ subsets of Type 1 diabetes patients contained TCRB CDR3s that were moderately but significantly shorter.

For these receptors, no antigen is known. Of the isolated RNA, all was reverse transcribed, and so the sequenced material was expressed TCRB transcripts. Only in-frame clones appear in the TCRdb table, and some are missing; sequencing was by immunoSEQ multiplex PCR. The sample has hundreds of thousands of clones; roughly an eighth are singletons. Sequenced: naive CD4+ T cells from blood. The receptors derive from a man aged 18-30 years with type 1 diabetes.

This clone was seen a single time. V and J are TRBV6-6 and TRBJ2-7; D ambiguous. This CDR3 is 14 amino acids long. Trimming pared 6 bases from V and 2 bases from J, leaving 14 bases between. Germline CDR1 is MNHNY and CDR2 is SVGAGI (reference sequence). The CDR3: CASRESGGTYEQYF. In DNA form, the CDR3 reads TGTGCCAGCAGGGAGTCGGGCGGTACCTACGAGCAGTACTTC.

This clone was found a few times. The CDR3, as DNA: TGTGCCAGCAGTTTATGGTCTGGGAGCGATCAGCCCCAGCATTTT. Protein: CASSLWSGSDQPQHF. The chain employs TRBV28 and TRBJ1-5; no reliable D call. The length of the CDR3 is 15 residues. Trimming cost V 0 bases and J 5 bases, with 11 bases left between them. Germline V gene lookup returns CDR1 MDHEN and CDR2 SYDVKM.

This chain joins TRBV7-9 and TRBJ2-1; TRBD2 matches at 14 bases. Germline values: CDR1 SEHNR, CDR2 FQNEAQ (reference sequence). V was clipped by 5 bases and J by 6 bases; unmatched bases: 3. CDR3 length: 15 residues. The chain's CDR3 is CASSPGLAGVNEQFF. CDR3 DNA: TGTGCCAGCAGCCCGGGACTAGCGGGGGTCAATGAGCAGTTCTTC. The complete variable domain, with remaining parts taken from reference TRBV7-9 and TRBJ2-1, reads DTGVSQNPRHKITKRGQNVTFRCDPISEHNRLYWYRQTLGQGPEFLTYFQNEAQLEKSRLLSDRFSAERPKGSFSTLEIQRTEQGDSAMYLCASSPGLAGVNEQFFGPGTRLTVL.

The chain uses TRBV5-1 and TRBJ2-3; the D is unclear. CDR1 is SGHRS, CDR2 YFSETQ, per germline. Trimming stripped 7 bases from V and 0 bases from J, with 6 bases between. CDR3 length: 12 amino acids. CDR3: CASGLSTDTQYF. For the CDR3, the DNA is TGCGCCAGCGGGCTGAGCACAGATACGCAGTATTTT.

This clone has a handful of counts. This CDR3 is CASSQALLNEQFF. The CDR3 coding sequence is TGTGCCAGCAGCCAAGCCCTCCTCAATGAGCAGTTCTTC. The chain carries TRBV14 and TRBJ2-1; no definite D call. The CDR3 consists of 13 residues. Between the trimmed V and J ends, which lost 1 base and 6 bases, there was a span of 7 bases. Germline values: CDR1 SGHDN, CDR2 FVKESK.

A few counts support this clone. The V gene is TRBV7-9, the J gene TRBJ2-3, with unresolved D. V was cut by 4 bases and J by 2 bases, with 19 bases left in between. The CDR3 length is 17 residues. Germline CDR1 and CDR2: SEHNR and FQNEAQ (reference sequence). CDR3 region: CASSSIRAGVNTDTQYF. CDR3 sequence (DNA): TGTGCCAGCAGCTCTATCCGGGCTGGAGTGAACACAGATACGCAGTATTTT.

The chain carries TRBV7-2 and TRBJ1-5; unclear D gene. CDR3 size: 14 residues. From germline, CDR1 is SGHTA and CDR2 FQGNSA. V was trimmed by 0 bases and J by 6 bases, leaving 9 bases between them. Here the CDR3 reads CASSLAGYPQPQHF. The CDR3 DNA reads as TGTGCCAGCAGCTTAGCGGGGTACCCTCAGCCCCAGCATTTT.

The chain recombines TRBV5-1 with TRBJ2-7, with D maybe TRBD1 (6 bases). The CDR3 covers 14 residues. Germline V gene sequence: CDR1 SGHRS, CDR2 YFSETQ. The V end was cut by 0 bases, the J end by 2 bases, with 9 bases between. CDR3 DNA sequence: TGCGCCAGCAGCTTGGCGGACAGAACCTACGAGCAGTACTTC. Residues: CASSLADRTYEQYF.

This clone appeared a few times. The CDR3 DNA reads as TGCAGCGTCGCCTCAGATGTACAAGAGACCCAGTACTTC. This sequence encodes CSVASDVQETQYF. The chain uses TRBV29-1 and TRBJ2-5; D is undetermined. V lost 6 bases and J lost 2, with 13 bases in between. Germline lookup yields CDR1 SQVTM and CDR2 ANQGSEA. This CDR3 is built from 13 residues.

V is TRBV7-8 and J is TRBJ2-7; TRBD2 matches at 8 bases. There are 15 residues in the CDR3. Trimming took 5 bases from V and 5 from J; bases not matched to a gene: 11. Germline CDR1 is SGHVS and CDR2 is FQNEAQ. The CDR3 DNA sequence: TGTGCCAGCAGCCATCCCCCGGGGGGGCGGAACGAGCAGTACTTC. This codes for CASSHPPGGRNEQYF.

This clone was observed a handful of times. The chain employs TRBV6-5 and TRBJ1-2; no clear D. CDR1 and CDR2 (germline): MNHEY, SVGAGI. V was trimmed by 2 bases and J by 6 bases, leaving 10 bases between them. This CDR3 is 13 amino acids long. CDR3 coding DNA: TGTGCCAGCAGTTACAAGGTCAGGCATGGCTACACCTTC. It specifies CASSYKVRHGYTF.

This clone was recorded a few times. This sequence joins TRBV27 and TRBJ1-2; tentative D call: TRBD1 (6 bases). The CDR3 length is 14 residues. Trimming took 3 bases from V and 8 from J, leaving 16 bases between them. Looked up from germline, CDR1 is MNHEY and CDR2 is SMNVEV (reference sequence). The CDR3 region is CASSFLSEGDGYTF. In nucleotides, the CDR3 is TGTGCCAGCAGTTTTCTCTCAGAGGGGGACGGCTACACCTTC.

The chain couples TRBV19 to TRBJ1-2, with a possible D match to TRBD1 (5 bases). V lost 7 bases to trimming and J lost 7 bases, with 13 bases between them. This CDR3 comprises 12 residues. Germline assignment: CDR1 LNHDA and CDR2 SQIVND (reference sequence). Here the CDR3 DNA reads TGTGCCAGTACACCGGGGCGGACTGGCTACACCTTC. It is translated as CASTPGRTGYTF.

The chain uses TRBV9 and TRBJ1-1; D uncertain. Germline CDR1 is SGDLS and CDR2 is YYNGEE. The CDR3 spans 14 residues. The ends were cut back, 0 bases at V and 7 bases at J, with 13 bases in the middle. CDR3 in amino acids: CASSVGRQSGEAFF. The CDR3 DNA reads TGTGCCAGCAGCGTAGGAAGGCAGTCGGGTGAAGCTTTCTTT.

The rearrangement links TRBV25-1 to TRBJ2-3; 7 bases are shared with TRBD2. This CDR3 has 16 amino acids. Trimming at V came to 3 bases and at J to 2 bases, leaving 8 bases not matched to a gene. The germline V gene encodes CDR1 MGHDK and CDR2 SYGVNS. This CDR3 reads CASSDPKRGNTDTQYF. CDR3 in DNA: TGTGCCAGCAGTGATCCAAAGCGGGGCAACACAGATACGCAGTATTTT.

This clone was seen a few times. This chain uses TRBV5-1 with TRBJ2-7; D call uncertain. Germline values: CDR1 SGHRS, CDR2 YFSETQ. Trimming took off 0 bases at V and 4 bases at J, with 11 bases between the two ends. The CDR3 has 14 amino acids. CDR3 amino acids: CASSLGQRWYEQYF. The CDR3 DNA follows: TGCGCCAGCAGCTTGGGCCAGCGATGGTACGAGCAGTACTTC.

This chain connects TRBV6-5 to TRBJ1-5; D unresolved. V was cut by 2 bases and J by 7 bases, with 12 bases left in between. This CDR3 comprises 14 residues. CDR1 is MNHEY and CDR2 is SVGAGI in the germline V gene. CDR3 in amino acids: CASSYGYQEQPQHF. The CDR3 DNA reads TGTGCCAGCAGTTACGGGTACCAGGAGCAGCCCCAGCATTTT.